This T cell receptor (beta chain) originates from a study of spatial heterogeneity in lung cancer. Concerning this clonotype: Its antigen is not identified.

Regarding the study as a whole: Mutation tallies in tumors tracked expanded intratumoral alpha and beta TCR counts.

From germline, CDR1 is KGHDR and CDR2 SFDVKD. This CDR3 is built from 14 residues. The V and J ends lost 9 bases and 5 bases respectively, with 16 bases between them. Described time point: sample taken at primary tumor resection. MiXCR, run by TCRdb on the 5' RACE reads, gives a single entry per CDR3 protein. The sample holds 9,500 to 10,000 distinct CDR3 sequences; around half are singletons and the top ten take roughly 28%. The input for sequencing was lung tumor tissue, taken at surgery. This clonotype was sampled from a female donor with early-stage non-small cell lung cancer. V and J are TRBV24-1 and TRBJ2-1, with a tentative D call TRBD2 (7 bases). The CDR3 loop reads CATGGARTNNEQFF. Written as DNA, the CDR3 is TGTGCCACCGGGGGGGCCAGAACGAACAATGAGCAGTTCTTC.